This passage covers 17 T cell receptor beta chains from one sample sequenced in a study of tumor-infiltrating lymphocytes in primary liver carcinoma. It was unsorted whole blood that yielded blood RNA, and germline DNA was also extracted. From 450 to 600 ng total RNA, TCR beta cDNA was generated with a primer in the constant region. Nested multiplex PCR, run for three rounds with slightly modified ARM-PCR, yielded TCR beta libraries. Running 10 cycles apiece, the first two PCR rounds relied on TRBV1-TRBV30 forward primers together with a C-beta reverse primer. TCRdb re-analysed the multiplex PCR reads in MiXCR, keeping a single row per CDR3 protein. The sample includes roughly 330,000 distinct CDR3 sequences, around 60% of them seen just once. What was sequenced was peripheral blood. These receptors were taken from a man aged 40-49 years with primary liver carcinoma and hepatitis B virus infection.

V gene TRBV6-5 combines with J gene TRBJ2-7, with D perhaps matching TRBD1 (5 bases). The CDR3 extends over 15 amino acids. Per germline, CDR1 MNHEY and CDR2 SVGAGI. Trimming took 2 bases from V and 2 from J, leaving 13 bases between them. CDR3 region: CASSYPRDRAYEQYF. The CDR3 DNA follows: TGTGCCAGCAGTTACCCGAGAGACAGAGCCTACGAGCAGTACTTC.

This clonotype was found many times. Germline and junction disagree at one end, which may indicate a read error. V usage is TRBV5-1 and J usage is TRBJ2-6; a weak D match, TRBD2 (6 bases). CDR3 size: 15 residues. CDR1 SGHRS and CDR2 YFSETQ come from the germline V gene. CDR3 sequence: CASSLGGSGANVLTF. Here the CDR3 DNA reads TGTGCCAGCAGCTTGGGGGGCTCTGGGGCCAACGTCCTGACTTTC.

This chain connects TRBV12-3 or TRBV12-4 to TRBJ2-1; TRBD2 agrees at 12 bases. The CDR3 spans 14 residues. Germline trimming cut 7 bases from V and 7 bases from J; bases unmatched to any gene: 5. The CDR3 spells CASITSGGYNEQFF. The CDR3 nucleotides are TGTGCCAGCATAACTAGCGGGGGGTATAATGAGCAGTTCTTC.

Notes on this clonotype: Possible read error: a much larger clone is one base away. This chain joins TRBV6-5 and TRBJ2-7; no definite D call. V lost 0 bases to trimming and J lost 2 bases, with 5 bases between them. Germline lookup yields CDR1 MNHEY and CDR2 SVGAGI. The CDR3 contains 13 residues. The CDR3 sequence is CASSYSMAYEQYF. Here the CDR3 DNA reads TGTGCCAGCAGTTACTCGATGGCCTACGAGCAGTACTTC.

This clonotype was seen a handful of times. A much larger clone lies one base from this, so it may be a read error. CDR3 loop: CASSRGQGVTDTQHF. The CDR3 DNA is TGCGCCAGCTCAAGGGGACAGGGAGTGACAGATACGCAGCATTTT. The V gene is TRBV4-3, the J gene TRBJ2-3; 9 bases agree with TRBD1. TRBJ1-5 explains the end of the DNA better; the J call may be wrong. Germline-derived CDR1 and CDR2 are LGHNA and YSLEER. This CDR3 is 15 amino acids long.

The CDR3 reads CASRQLRTGKPYEQYV. The CDR3 bases are TGTGCCAGCAGGCAGCTTAGGACAGGGAAACCCTACGAGCAGTACGTC. V usage is TRBV11-2 and J usage is TRBJ2-7, with 8 positions matching TRBD1. This CDR3 contains 16 residues. V shed 6 bases, J shed 2 bases, and the junction held 12 bases outside the gene matches. Looked up from germline, CDR1 is SGHAT and CDR2 is FQNNGV.

This sequence joins TRBV29-1 and TRBJ2-1; the match to TRBD2 covers 7 bases. This CDR3 region has 13 residues. Germline-derived CDR1 and CDR2 are SQVTM and ANQGSEA. V lost 7 bases, J lost 9 bases, and 12 bases stayed unmatched. The DNA for the CDR3 is TGCAGCGAAGAACATGGGAGGGGTCGTGAGCAGTTCTTC. It specifies CSEEHGRGREQFF.

In its sample, this clonotype was seen many times. The V call is TRBV29-1, the J call TRBJ1-5; TRBD1 matches at 11 bases. CDR3 length: 16 residues. J gave up 4 bases and V 7 bases, and 12 bases lay outside the gene matches. Germline V gene data show CDR1 as SQVTM and CDR2 as ANQGSEA. The CDR3 DNA reads as TGCAGCGCCGGGACTGGACAGGGGGCCCGGAATCAGCCCCAGCATTTT. This sequence encodes CSAGTGQGARNQPQHF.

Of note for this clonotype: This clone may be a read error of a much larger clone one base away. The chain joins TRBV4-2 to TRBJ2-5; D is unclear. The CDR3 length is 16 residues. Germline values: CDR1 LGHNA, CDR2 YNFKEQ. The CDR3 reads CACSQARDSIQETQYF. The CDR3 DNA reads TGTGCCTGCAGCCAGGCCCGAGACTCAATCCAAGAGACCCAGTACTTC.

With regard to this clonotype: Being one base from a much bigger clone, this may be a read error. The CDR3 end shows no conserved phenylalanine or tryptophan, and so a read error is likely. V usage is TRBV6-5 and J usage is TRBJ1-1, with TRBD1 matching over 7 bases. Germline-derived CDR1 and CDR2 are MNHEY and SVGAGI. Germline trimming cut 5 bases from V and 4 bases from J; bases unmatched to any gene: 4. CDR3 length: 13 amino acids. The CDR3 region has the DNA TGTGCCAGCAGTAAACAGGGGACCACTGAAGCTTTCATT. Its protein product is CASSKQGTTEAFI.

This clonotype was seen more than once but under ten times. The V call is TRBV6-1, the J call TRBJ2-1; 10 nucleotides line up with TRBD2. There are 17 residues in the CDR3. Trimming took 5 bases from V and 9 from J; bases not matched to a gene: 16. Germline assignment: CDR1 MNHNS and CDR2 SASEGT. CDR3 DNA sequence: TGTGCCAGCAGTCCGCGCCAAAGCGGGAGGGTTCAGGGTGAGCAGTTCTTC. Its protein product is CASSPRQSGRVQGEQFF.

Points on this clonotype: A much larger clone lies one base from this, so it may be a read error. This chain connects TRBV29-1 to TRBJ1-6; D is uncertain. The V gene's germline CDR1 is SQVTM and CDR2 ANQGSEA. This CDR3 has 13 residues. In DNA form, the CDR3 reads TGCAGAGTTCGGAAGTCCTATAATTCACCCCTCCACTTT. Translating it yields CRVRKSYNSPLHF.

As concerns this clonotype: Possible read error: a much larger clone is one base away. The gene calls are TRBV6-2 or TRBV6-3 and TRBJ2-7; D call uncertain. There are 15 residues in the CDR3. CDR1 and CDR2 (germline): MNHEY, SVGEGT. The V end was cut by 7 bases, the J end by 0 bases, with 16 bases between. CDR3 nucleotide sequence: TGTGCCAGCATCCAACCGGGTATGAGCTCCTACGAGCAGTACTTC. The encoded protein is CASIQPGMSSYEQYF.

The V call is TRBV5-4, the J call TRBJ2-1, with 8 nucleotides matching TRBD2. The CDR3 is 15 amino acids. The V gene's germline CDR1 is SGHNT and CDR2 YYREEE (reference sequence). V lost 4 bases, J lost 3 bases, and 6 bases stayed unmatched. The CDR3 protein is CASSASGTSYNEQFF. CDR3 in DNA: TGTGCCAGCAGCGCCTCCGGGACTAGCTACAATGAGCAGTTCTTC.

This clonotype was observed at least ten times. This chain uses TRBV11-2 with TRBJ2-7, with D possibly being TRBD1 or TRBD2 (5 bases each). The CDR3 extends over 15 amino acids. Deletions cut 4 bases from V and 6 bases from J, with 19 bases between. The V gene's germline CDR1 is SGHAT and CDR2 FQNNGV. In DNA, the CDR3 is TGTGCCAGCAGCTCTTCGGGACCACTTACGGGCGAGCAGTACTTC. It encodes CASSSSGPLTGEQYF.

In its sample, this clonotype was seen once. The V and J genes are TRBV11-2 and TRBJ2-3; D is unclear. This CDR3 is built from 12 residues. V lost 6 bases to trimming and J lost 7 bases, with 11 bases between them. Germline CDR1 is SGHAT and CDR2 is FQNNGV. The DNA of the CDR3 is TGTGCCAGCAGTCTAGGACCGTATACGCAGTATTTT. It specifies CASSLGPYTQYF.

Comments on this clonotype: A read error is likely, as this CDR3 ends without the conserved phenylalanine or tryptophan. No DNA is shown, since the ends of the CDR3 on it are uncertain; the CDR3 is the one TCRdb lists. The chain is built from TRBV4-2 and TRBJ2-1. The CDR3 spans 12 residues, counting both ends. Germline assignment: CDR1 LGHNA and CDR2 YNFKEQ. The CDR3 region is CASSQLSGQQSL.